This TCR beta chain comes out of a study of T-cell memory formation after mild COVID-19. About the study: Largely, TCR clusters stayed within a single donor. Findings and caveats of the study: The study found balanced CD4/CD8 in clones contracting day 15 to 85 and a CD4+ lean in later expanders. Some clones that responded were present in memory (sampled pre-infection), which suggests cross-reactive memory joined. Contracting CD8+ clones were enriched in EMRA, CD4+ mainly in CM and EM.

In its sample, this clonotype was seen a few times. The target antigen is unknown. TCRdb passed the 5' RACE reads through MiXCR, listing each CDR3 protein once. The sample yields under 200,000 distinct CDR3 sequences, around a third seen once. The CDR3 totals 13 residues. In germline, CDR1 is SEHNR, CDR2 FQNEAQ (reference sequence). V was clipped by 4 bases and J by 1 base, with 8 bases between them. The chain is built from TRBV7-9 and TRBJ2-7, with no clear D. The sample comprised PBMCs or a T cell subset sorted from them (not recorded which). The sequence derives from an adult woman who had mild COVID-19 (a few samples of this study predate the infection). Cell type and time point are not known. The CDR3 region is CASSSLGSYEQYF. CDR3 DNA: TGTGCCAGCAGCTCCCTAGGGTCCTACGAGCAGTACTTC.